Following are 2 T cell receptor beta chains from one sample sequenced in a study of cytomegalovirus exposure and HLA in healthy donors. Sequencing used immunoSEQ multiplex PCR; TCRdb keeps in-frame clones, though not all of them. In the table there are 220,000 or so clones, roughly 84% of which are singletons. The sample comprised PBMCs. The receptor set was obtained from a woman aged 25 to 39 in good health and CMV-seropositive.

This clone came up many times. The J gene is TRBJ2-1, the V gene TRBV7-9; a possible D gene is TRBD1 (5 bases). Germline V lookup: CDR1 SEHNR, CDR2 FQNEAQ (reference sequence). The CDR3 is 13 residues long. The ends were cut back, 6 bases at V and 7 bases at J, with 13 bases in the middle. In DNA, the CDR3 is TGTGCCAGCAGAGCAGGGATGTGGAATGAGCAGTTCTTC. This gives the protein CASRAGMWNEQFF.

This clone was found once. The J gene is TRBJ1-5, the V gene TRBV4-1, with D perhaps matching TRBD1 (5 bases). Trimming shortened V by 2 bases and J by 2 bases, and 16 bases separated the two germline ends. Germline CDR1 MGHRA, CDR2 YSYEKL. This CDR3 is built from 17 residues. CDR3 sequence (DNA): TGCGCCAGCAGCCAAAGATTCGCAGGGTTGGGCAATCAGCCCCAGCATTTT. Its translation: CASSQRFAGLGNQPQHF.